These 5 T cell receptor beta chains share one sample of origin, sequenced in a study of blood T cell repertoires in COVID-19. Profiling relied on immunoSEQ multiplex PCR, and the TCRdb table lists in-frame clones only, not all of them. This table has 180,000 or so clones, more than 70% appearing once. Sequenced: peripheral blood. Receptor source: a middle-aged man with active or convalescent COVID-19.

The gene calls are TRBV28 and TRBJ1-1; D not certain. The CDR3 spans 13 residues. V gave up 5 bases and J gave up 7 bases, with 14 bases separating them. Germline V gives CDR1 MDHEN, CDR2 SYDVKM. CDR3 DNA sequence: TGTGCCAGCAGTGTAACTAATACGGGTGAAGCTTTCTTT. Translated, it gives CASSVTNTGEAFF.

CDR3 region: CASSLRPGGERETQYF. The DNA of the CDR3 is TGTGCCAGCAGCTTGCGTCCAGGGGGAGAGAGGGAGACCCAGTACTTC. The rearrangement uses TRBV11-1 and TRBJ2-5; 7 positions match TRBD1. Germline loops: CDR1 SGHAT, CDR2 FQDESV (reference sequence). This CDR3 is 16 amino acids long. Trimming removed 3 bases from V and 5 bases from J; junction bases left unmatched: 12. The complete variable domain, with remaining parts taken from reference TRBV11-1 and TRBJ2-5, reads EAEVAQSPRYKITEKSQAVAFWCDPISGHATLYWYRQILGQGPELLVQFQDESVVDDSQLPKDRFSAERLKGVDSTLKIQPAELGDSAMYLCASSLRPGGERETQYFGPGTRLLVL.

Here the CDR3 DNA reads TGTGCCAGCAGGGGGACAGCCTACGAGCAGTACTTC. Translation gives CASRGTAYEQYF. The chain combines TRBV6-5 with TRBJ2-7; the match to TRBD1 covers 7 bases. Germline loops: CDR1 MNHEY, CDR2 SVGAGI. The CDR3 runs 12 residues. After removal of 6 bases from V and 2 bases from J, the junction contained 1 base not matched to a gene.

CDR3 protein: CASSLYGTVNTEAFF. The CDR3 DNA reads as TGTGCCAGCAGCCTATACGGGACAGTGAACACTGAAGCTTTCTTT. The V and J genes are TRBV5-5 and TRBJ1-1; 7 nucleotides align to TRBD1. The CDR3 consists of 15 residues. Germline V gene data show CDR1 as SGHKS and CDR2 as YYEKEE (reference sequence). The junction had 6 bases not matched to a gene; V was cut back by 4 bases and J by 0 bases.

The CDR3: CASSPSRGQETQYF. The CDR3, as DNA: TGTGCCAGCTCACCAAGTCGGGGGCAAGAGACCCAGTACTTC. The rearrangement uses TRBV18 and TRBJ2-5, with a weak D call TRBD2 (6 bases). This CDR3 is 14 amino acids long. V gave up 2 bases and J gave up 2 bases, with 9 bases separating them. The V gene's germline CDR1 is KGHSH and CDR2 LQKENI.